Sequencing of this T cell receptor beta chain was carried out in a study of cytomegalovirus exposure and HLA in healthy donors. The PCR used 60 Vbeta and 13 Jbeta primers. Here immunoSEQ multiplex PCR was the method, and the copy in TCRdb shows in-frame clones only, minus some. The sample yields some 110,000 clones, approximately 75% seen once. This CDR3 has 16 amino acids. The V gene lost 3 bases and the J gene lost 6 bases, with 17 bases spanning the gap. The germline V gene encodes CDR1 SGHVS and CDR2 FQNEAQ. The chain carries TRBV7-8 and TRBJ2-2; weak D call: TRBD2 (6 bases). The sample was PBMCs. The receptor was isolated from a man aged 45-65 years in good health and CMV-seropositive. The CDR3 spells CASSLGRGRVAGELFF. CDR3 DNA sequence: TGTGCCAGCAGCTTGGGGCGGGGCAGGGTGGCCGGGGAGCTGTTTTTT.